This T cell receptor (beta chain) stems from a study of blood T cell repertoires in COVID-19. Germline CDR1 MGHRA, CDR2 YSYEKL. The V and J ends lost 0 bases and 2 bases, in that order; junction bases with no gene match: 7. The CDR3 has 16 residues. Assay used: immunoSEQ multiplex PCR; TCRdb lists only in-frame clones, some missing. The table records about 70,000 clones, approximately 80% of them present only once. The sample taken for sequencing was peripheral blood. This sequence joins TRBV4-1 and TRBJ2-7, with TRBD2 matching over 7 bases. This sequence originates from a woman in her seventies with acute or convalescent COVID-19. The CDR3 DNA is TGCGCCAGCAGCCAAGATCATCCGGGGGGAACCTACGAGCAGTACTTC. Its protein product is CASSQDHPGGTYEQYF.